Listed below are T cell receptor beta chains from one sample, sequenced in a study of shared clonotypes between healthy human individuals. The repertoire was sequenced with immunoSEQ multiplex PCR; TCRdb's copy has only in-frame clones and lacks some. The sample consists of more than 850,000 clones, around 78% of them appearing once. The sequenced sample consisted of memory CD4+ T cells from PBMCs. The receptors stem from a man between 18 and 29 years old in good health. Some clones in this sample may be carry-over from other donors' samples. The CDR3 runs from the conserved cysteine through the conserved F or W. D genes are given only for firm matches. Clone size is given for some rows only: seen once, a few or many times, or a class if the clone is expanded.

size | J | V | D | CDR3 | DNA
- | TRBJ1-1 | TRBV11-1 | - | CASSSQPPGVNTEAFF | TGTGCCAGCAGCTCGCAACCCCCTGGAGTAAACACTGAAGCTTTCTTT
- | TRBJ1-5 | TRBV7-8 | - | CASSLTAELDQPQHF | TGTGCCAGCAGCCTAACAGCCGAACTGGATCAGCCCCAGCATTTT
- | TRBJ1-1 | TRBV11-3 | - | CASSGGGRAEAFF | TGTGCCAGCAGTGGAGGGGGTCGGGCTGAAGCTTTCTTT
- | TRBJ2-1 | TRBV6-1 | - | CASGRSSSYNEQFF | TGTGCCAGCGGGAGGTCGAGCTCCTACAATGAGCAGTTCTTC
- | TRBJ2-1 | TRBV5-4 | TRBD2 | CASSFRMGLAGVEQFF | TGTGCCAGCAGCTTCCGGATGGGACTAGCGGGAGTAGAGCAGTTCTTC
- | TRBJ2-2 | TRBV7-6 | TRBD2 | CASSLELAANTGELFF | TGTGCCAGCAGCTTAGAACTAGCGGCGAACACCGGGGAGCTGTTTTTT
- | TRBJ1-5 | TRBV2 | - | CATNRWRDQPQHF | TGTGCCACCAACAGGTGGAGGGATCAGCCCCAGCATTTT
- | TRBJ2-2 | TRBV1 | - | CTSIPTSGSVTDTGELFF | TGCACCAGCATCCCCACTAGCGGGAGTGTCACGGACACCGGGGAGCTGTTTTTT
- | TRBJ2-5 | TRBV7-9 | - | CASSFSQIQETQYF | TGTGCCAGCAGCTTTTCCCAGATCCAAGAGACCCAGTACTTC
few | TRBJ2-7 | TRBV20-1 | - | CSALGSEQYF | TGCAGTGCGCTAGGGAGCGAGCAGTACTTC
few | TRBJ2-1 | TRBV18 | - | CASSPGIGDRQFF | TGTGCCAGCTCACCAGGTATTGGGGATCGGCAGTTCTTC
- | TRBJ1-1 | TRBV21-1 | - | CASSNFRGTGQQGSEAFF | TGTGCCAGCAGCAATTTCAGGGGGACAGGCCAACAAGGGAGTGAAGCTTTCTTT
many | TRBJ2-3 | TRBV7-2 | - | CASSPGDYSTDTQYF | TGTGCCAGCAGCCCCGGAGACTATAGCACAGATACGCAGTATTTT
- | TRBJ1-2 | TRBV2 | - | CASSPDQNYGYTF | TGTGCCAGCAGCCCGGACCAAAACTATGGCTACACCTTC
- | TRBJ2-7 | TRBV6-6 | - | CASSYVGNEQYF | TGTGCCAGCAGTTACGTGGGGAACGAGCAGTACTTC
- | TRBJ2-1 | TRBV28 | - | CASKEGAESYNEQFF | TGTGCCAGCAAGGAGGGAGCAGAGTCCTACAATGAGCAGTTCTTC
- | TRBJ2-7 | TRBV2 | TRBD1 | CASRRRDRGSEQYF | TGTGCCAGCAGACGCCGGGACAGGGGGTCCGAGCAGTACTTC
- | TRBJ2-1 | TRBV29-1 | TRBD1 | CSGSPGQGYNEQFF | TGCAGCGGAAGTCCGGGACAGGGCTACAATGAGCAGTTCTTC
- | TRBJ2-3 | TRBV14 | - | CASSPGGRFTDTQYF | TGTGCCAGCAGCCCCGGTGGGAGGTTCACAGATACGCAGTATTTT
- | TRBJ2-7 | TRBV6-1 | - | CASSPAIWEQYF | TGTGCCAGCAGCCCAGCAATATGGGAGCAGTACTTC
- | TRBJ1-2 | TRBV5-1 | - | CASSPDRGYGYTF | TGCGCCAGCAGCCCTGACAGAGGCTATGGCTACACCTTC
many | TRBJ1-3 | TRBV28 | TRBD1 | CASSLVGTARLSGNTIYF | TGTGCCAGCAGTTTAGTAGGGACAGCCAGACTCTCTGGAAACACCATATATTTT
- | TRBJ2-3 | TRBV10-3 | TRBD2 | CAIRTSGRVADTQYF | TGTGCCATCAGAACTAGCGGGAGGGTGGCTGATACGCAGTATTTT
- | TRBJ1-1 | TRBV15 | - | CATKKTTANTEAFF | TGTGCCACCAAAAAAACCACAGCGAACACTGAAGCTTTCTTT
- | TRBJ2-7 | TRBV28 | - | CASSFGGTVPREQYF | TGTGCCAGCAGTTTTGGAGGGACAGTCCCTCGCGAGCAGTACTTC
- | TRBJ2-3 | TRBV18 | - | CASSPSTDTQYF | TGTGCCAGCTCCCCTAGCACAGATACGCAGTATTTT
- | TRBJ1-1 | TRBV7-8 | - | CASSLSRSNTEAFF | TGTGCCAGCAGCTTAAGCAGATCGAACACTGAAGCTTTCTTT
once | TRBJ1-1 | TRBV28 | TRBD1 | CASSPGGQGPQAFF | TGTGCCAGCAGCCCGGGAGGACAGGGGCCCCAAGCTTTCTTT
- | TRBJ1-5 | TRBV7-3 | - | CASSLRQGQPQHF | TGTGCCAGCAGCTTACGTCAGGGCCAGCCCCAGCATTTT
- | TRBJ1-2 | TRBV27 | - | CASSFPPTPTFDYGYTF | TGTGCCAGCAGTTTTCCACCGACGCCTACGTTTGACTATGGCTACACCTTC
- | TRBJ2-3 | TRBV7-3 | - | CASTLHPGTDTQYF | TGTGCCAGCACCCTACACCCAGGAACAGATACGCAGTATTTT
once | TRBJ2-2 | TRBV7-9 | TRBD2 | CASSPLAGGSWDTGELFF | TGTGCCAGCAGCCCCCTAGCGGGAGGAAGCTGGGACACCGGGGAGCTGTTTTTT
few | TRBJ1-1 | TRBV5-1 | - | CASSLAPSLTVLNTEAFF | TGCGCCAGCAGCTTGGCGCCCAGTCTCACCGTACTGAACACTGAAGCTTTCTTT
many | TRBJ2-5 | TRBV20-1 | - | CSAYEGTQYF | TGCAGTGCCTACGAGGGGACCCAGTACTTC
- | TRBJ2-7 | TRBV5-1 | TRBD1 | CASSPGTGVTYEQYF | TGCGCCAGCAGCCCCGGGACAGGGGTTACCTACGAGCAGTACTTC
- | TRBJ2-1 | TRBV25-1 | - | CASSEIGGWTINEQFF | TGTGCCAGCAGTGAAATTGGTGGATGGACTATCAATGAGCAGTTCTTC
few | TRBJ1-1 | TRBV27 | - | CASSWYQENTEAFF | TGTGCCAGCAGTTGGTACCAAGAGAACACTGAAGCTTTCTTT
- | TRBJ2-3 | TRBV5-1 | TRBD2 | CASSTRLAGDTDTQYF | TGCGCCAGCAGCACGCGACTAGCGGGAGACACAGATACGCAGTATTTT
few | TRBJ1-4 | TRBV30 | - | CAWEPGPQPHEKLFF | TGTGCCTGGGAGCCGGGGCCCCAGCCCCATGAAAAACTGTTTTTT
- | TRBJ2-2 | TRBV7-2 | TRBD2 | CASSLGAGVKTGELFF | TGTGCCAGCAGCTTAGGGGCGGGAGTGAAGACCGGGGAGCTGTTTTTT
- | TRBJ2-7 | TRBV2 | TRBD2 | CASRETSGSYEQYF | TGTGCCAGCAGGGAGACTAGCGGGAGTTACGAGCAGTACTTC
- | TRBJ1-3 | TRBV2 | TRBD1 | CASGTGGRYTIYF | TGTGCCAGCGGGACAGGGGGCCGGTACACCATATATTTT
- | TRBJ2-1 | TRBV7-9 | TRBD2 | CASSLRWGLGRAYNEQFF | TGTGCCAGCAGCCTCCGCTGGGGACTCGGGAGGGCCTACAATGAGCAGTTCTTC
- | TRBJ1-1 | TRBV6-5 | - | CASSYSKGGAFF | TGTGCCAGCAGTTACTCGAAAGGGGGGGCTTTCTTT
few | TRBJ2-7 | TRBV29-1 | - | CSVGGYYEQYF | TGCAGCGTTGGGGGTTACTACGAGCAGTACTTC
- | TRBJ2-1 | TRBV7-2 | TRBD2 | CASSRRTSGKHNEQFF | TGTGCCAGCAGCAGAAGGACTAGCGGGAAGCACAATGAGCAGTTCTTC
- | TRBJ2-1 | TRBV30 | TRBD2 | CAWSVPWTSGVNEQFF | TGTGCCTGGAGTGTACCCTGGACTAGCGGCGTAAATGAGCAGTTCTTC
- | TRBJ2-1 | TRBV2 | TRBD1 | CASTLQGADIGEQFF | TGTGCCAGCACCCTACAGGGGGCTGATATCGGTGAGCAGTTCTTC
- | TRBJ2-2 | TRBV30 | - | CACRSGLNTGELFF | TGTGCCTGCCGTTCGGGACTTAACACCGGGGAGCTGTTTTTT
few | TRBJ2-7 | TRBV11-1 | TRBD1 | CASRRGQGAYEQYF | TGTGCCAGCAGGAGGGGACAGGGGGCCTACGAGCAGTACTTC
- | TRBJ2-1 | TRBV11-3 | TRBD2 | CASSLVGGGYNEQFF | TGTGCCAGCAGCTTAGTTGGCGGGGGCTACAATGAGCAGTTCTTC
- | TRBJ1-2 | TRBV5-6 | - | CASSLRGQGGYGYTF | TGTGCCAGCAGCTTGAGAGGGCAGGGAGGCTATGGCTACACCTTC
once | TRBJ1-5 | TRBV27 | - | CASSLLRGGNQPQHF | TGTGCCAGCAGTTTATTGCGGGGGGGCAATCAGCCCCAGCATTTT
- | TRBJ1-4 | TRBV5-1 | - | CASSLGRVNEKLFF | TGCGCCAGCAGCTTGGGACGGGTGAATGAAAAACTGTTTTTT
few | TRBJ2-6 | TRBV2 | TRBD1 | CASSLPGQGLPGANVLTF | TGTGCCAGCAGTTTGCCGGGACAGGGACTCCCTGGGGCCAACGTCCTGACTTTC
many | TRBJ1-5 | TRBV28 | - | CASSIQGISQPQHF | TGTGCCAGCAGTATACAGGGTATTAGTCAGCCCCAGCATTTT
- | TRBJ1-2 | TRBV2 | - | CASRPLTGSNYGYTF | TGTGCCAGCCGCCCGTTAACAGGATCTAACTATGGCTACACCTTC
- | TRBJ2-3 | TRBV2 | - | CASSVEGISTDTQYF | TGTGCCAGCAGTGTTGAAGGAATTAGCACAGATACGCAGTATTTT
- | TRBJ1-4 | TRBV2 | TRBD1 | CASTLTGNNEKLFF | TGTGCCAGCACCCTGACAGGGAATAATGAAAAACTGTTTTTT
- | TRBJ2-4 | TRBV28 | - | CASSRTAAKNIQYF | TGTGCCAGCAGTAGGACAGCAGCCAAAAACATTCAGTACTTC